Listed below are T cell receptor beta chains from one sample, sequenced in a study of human T cells and chemical hapten exposure. TCRdb re-called the RACE reads with MiXCR, one entry per CDR3 protein. The sample holds just under 350,000 distinct CDR3 sequences, around 7% seen once. Specimen: whole blood, collected in connection with sensitization to the hapten diphenylcyclopropenone (DPC). The receptors were sampled from a woman aged 18-29 years with alopecia areata. Some clones in this sample may be carry-over from other donors' samples. The CDR3 runs from the conserved cysteine through the conserved F or W. Fields, in order: clone size, J gene, V gene, D gene, CDR3 DNA, CDR3 protein. D genes are given only for firm matches. Expanded clones are given a class, and other clones once, few, many or no size at all.

clone size: -
J gene: TRBJ2-3
V gene: TRBV12-3/TRBV12-4
D gene: -
CDR3 DNA: TGTGCCAGCAGTCCTACAATTCTGTCCCTATTTCGCACAGATACGCAGTATTTT
CDR3 protein: CASSPTILSLFRTDTQYF

clone size: many
J gene: TRBJ2-3
V gene: TRBV28
D gene: -
CDR3 DNA: TGTGCCAGCAGCGGACATTCCAGCACAGATACGCAGTATTTT
CDR3 protein: CASSGHSSTDTQYF

clone size: few
J gene: TRBJ2-7
V gene: TRBV9
D gene: -
CDR3 DNA: TGTGCCAGCAGCCCCTCTTTTGACTACGAGCAGTACTTC
CDR3 protein: CASSPSFDYEQYF

clone size: -
J gene: TRBJ2-1
V gene: TRBV7-9
D gene: -
CDR3 DNA: TGTGCCAGCAGCCGGCCGGGGAATGAGCAGTTCTTC
CDR3 protein: CASSRPGNEQFF

clone size: few
J gene: TRBJ1-2
V gene: TRBV3-1
D gene: -
CDR3 DNA: TGTGCCAGCAGCCAATCCCGGACAGTTCCCGGCTACACCTTC
CDR3 protein: CASSQSRTVPGYTF

clone size: -
J gene: TRBJ1-2
V gene: TRBV20-1
D gene: TRBD1
CDR3 DNA: TGCAGAACGAGGAGGGGGACAGACTATGGCTACACCTTC
CDR3 protein: CRTRRGTDYGYTF

clone size: -
J gene: TRBJ2-1
V gene: TRBV29-1
D gene: TRBD2
CDR3 DNA: TGCAGCGTTGAAGCCCCACCGGGACTAGGCTACAATGAGCAGTTCTTC
CDR3 protein: CSVEAPPGLGYNEQFF

clone size: -
J gene: TRBJ1-5
V gene: TRBV2
D gene: -
CDR3 DNA: TGTGCCAGCAGTGTAATGCCGGCCGGGATATATAGCAATCAGCCCCAGCATTTT
CDR3 protein: CASSVMPAGIYSNQPQHF

clone size: -
J gene: TRBJ1-5
V gene: TRBV5-1
D gene: -
CDR3 DNA: TGCGCCAGCAGCTCCCTCCCCAGCAATCAGCCCCAGCATTTT
CDR3 protein: CASSSLPSNQPQHF

clone size: few
J gene: TRBJ2-4
V gene: TRBV7-2
D gene: -
CDR3 DNA: TGTGCCAGCAGCTCACAGGGCGGTAAAAACATTCAGTACTTC
CDR3 protein: CASSSQGGKNIQYF

clone size: few
J gene: TRBJ2-1
V gene: TRBV6-5
D gene: -
CDR3 DNA: TGTGCCAGCGCTAGAAGGCATGAGCAGTTCTTC
CDR3 protein: CASARRHEQFF

clone size: -
J gene: TRBJ2-3
V gene: TRBV6-2/TRBV6-3
D gene: TRBD2
CDR3 DNA: TGTGCCAGCGGTCTAGCGGGGGGGCCGTATACGCAGTATTTT
CDR3 protein: CASGLAGGPYTQYF

clone size: -
J gene: TRBJ2-7
V gene: TRBV7-8
D gene: TRBD1
CDR3 DNA: TGTGCCAGCAGCCCGGAGGACAGGGGGTACGAGCAGTACTTC
CDR3 protein: CASSPEDRGYEQYF

clone size: -
J gene: TRBJ1-1
V gene: TRBV19
D gene: TRBD1
CDR3 DNA: TGTGCCAGTAGTATAGGGACCGGGACAGTCCTCACTGAAGCTTTCTTT
CDR3 protein: CASSIGTGTVLTEAFF

clone size: once
J gene: TRBJ2-3
V gene: TRBV7-7
D gene: -
CDR3 DNA: TGTGCTAGCAGTCCCGACGGGGTTAGCACAGATACGCAGTATTTT
CDR3 protein: CASSPDGVSTDTQYF

clone size: -
J gene: TRBJ1-4
V gene: TRBV7-6
D gene: -
CDR3 DNA: TGTGCCAGCAGCGTATACTCAGGGTCAACTAATGAAAAACTGTTTTTT
CDR3 protein: CASSVYSGSTNEKLFF

clone size: many
J gene: TRBJ2-1
V gene: TRBV28
D gene: -
CDR3 DNA: TGTGCCAGCAGTATGGATACAGGGTTGAGCCCCTACAATGAGCAGTTCTTC
CDR3 protein: CASSMDTGLSPYNEQFF

clone size: -
J gene: TRBJ1-1
V gene: TRBV28
D gene: -
CDR3 DNA: TGTGCCAGCAGTCAAACGTCCGATGAAGCTTTCTTT
CDR3 protein: CASSQTSDEAFF

clone size: -
J gene: TRBJ2-7
V gene: TRBV28
D gene: -
CDR3 DNA: TGTGCCAGCACCCCAACAGGGATTGGGTCCTACGAGCAGTACTTC
CDR3 protein: CASTPTGIGSYEQYF

clone size: many
J gene: TRBJ2-5
V gene: TRBV7-2
D gene: -
CDR3 DNA: TGTGCCAGCCAAGGGCCGGAGACCCAGTACTTC
CDR3 protein: CASQGPETQYF

clone size: -
J gene: TRBJ2-3
V gene: TRBV5-1
D gene: -
CDR3 DNA: TGCGCCAGCAGCTTGGCGGCGGCGGGGGCCACAGATACGCAGTATTTT
CDR3 protein: CASSLAAAGATDTQYF

clone size: few
J gene: TRBJ2-3
V gene: TRBV10-2
D gene: -
CDR3 DNA: TGCGCCAGCAGTGAAGTAGAGGGGGGGCCGCGCAATTTT
CDR3 protein: CASSEVEGGPRNF

clone size: few
J gene: TRBJ2-5
V gene: TRBV9
D gene: TRBD2
CDR3 DNA: TGTGCCAGCAGCATTATGGATCTAGCGGGGGAAGAGACCCAGTACTTC
CDR3 protein: CASSIMDLAGEETQYF

clone size: -
J gene: TRBJ2-7
V gene: TRBV4-3
D gene: -
CDR3 DNA: TGCGCCAGCAGCCGGGAGGGACAGAGCTCCTACGAGCAGTACTTC
CDR3 protein: CASSREGQSSYEQYF

clone size: -
J gene: TRBJ2-7
V gene: TRBV5-1
D gene: TRBD2
CDR3 DNA: TGCGCCAGCAGCGAGACTAGCGGGGCCCATCGCGAGCAGTACTTC
CDR3 protein: CASSETSGAHREQYF

clone size: few
J gene: TRBJ2-1
V gene: TRBV7-2
D gene: TRBD1
CDR3 DNA: TGTGCCAGCAGCCCATCAAGACAGGGCTACAATGAGCAGTTCTTC
CDR3 protein: CASSPSRQGYNEQFF

clone size: few
J gene: TRBJ1-5
V gene: TRBV6-1
D gene: TRBD1
CDR3 DNA: TGTGCCAGCAGGGAAGGACAGGCCCTCCAGTATAGCAATCAGCCCCAGCATTTT
CDR3 protein: CASREGQALQYSNQPQHF

clone size: -
J gene: TRBJ2-2
V gene: TRBV4-2
D gene: -
CDR3 DNA: TGTGCCAGCAGCCAAGAAGCGTCCGGTTCCGGGGAGCTGTTTTTT
CDR3 protein: CASSQEASGSGELFF

clone size: few
J gene: TRBJ2-3
V gene: TRBV11-3
D gene: TRBD2
CDR3 DNA: TGTGCCAGCAGGGCGGGGGTTGCAGATACGCAGTATTTT
CDR3 protein: CASRAGVADTQYF

clone size: -
J gene: TRBJ1-6
V gene: TRBV7-2
D gene: -
CDR3 DNA: TGTGCCAGCACCAAAAGCCCCATTTCCCCCCTCCACTTT
CDR3 protein: CASTKSPISPLHF

clone size: -
J gene: TRBJ2-3
V gene: TRBV2
D gene: -
CDR3 DNA: TGTGCCAAGTGGGTTCTTGGGGGCAGGAGAGATACGCAGTATTTT
CDR3 protein: CAKWVLGGRRDTQYF

clone size: many
J gene: TRBJ1-4
V gene: TRBV6-6
D gene: -
CDR3 DNA: TGTGCCAGCAGTTACTCTAGGGATAACAGGGAAGGCGAAAAACTGTTTTTT
CDR3 protein: CASSYSRDNREGEKLFF

clone size: many
J gene: TRBJ2-4
V gene: TRBV18
D gene: -
CDR3 DNA: TGTGCCAGCTCACCCCGGACGGGGGATTCTGGCAAAAACATTCAGTACTTC
CDR3 protein: CASSPRTGDSGKNIQYF

clone size: many
J gene: TRBJ1-1
V gene: TRBV6-2/TRBV6-3
D gene: TRBD1
CDR3 DNA: TGTGCCAGCAGTTACTCCGGACAGGGGAGGATAACTGAAGCTTTCTTT
CDR3 protein: CASSYSGQGRITEAFF

clone size: few
J gene: TRBJ1-1
V gene: TRBV5-1
D gene: -
CDR3 DNA: TGCGCCAGCAGTTTCGGCCCAGAGTCGGGGACTGAAGCTTTCTTT
CDR3 protein: CASSFGPESGTEAFF

clone size: many
J gene: TRBJ1-4
V gene: TRBV4-1
D gene: -
CDR3 DNA: TGCGCCAGCAGCCAAGAACCCCGGGGCGGTGAAAAACTGTTTTTT
CDR3 protein: CASSQEPRGGEKLFF

clone size: many
J gene: TRBJ2-5
V gene: TRBV6-6
D gene: -
CDR3 DNA: TGTGCCAGCAGTTATGGGGGGAACCAAGAGACCCAGTACTTC
CDR3 protein: CASSYGGNQETQYF

clone size: -
J gene: TRBJ2-7
V gene: TRBV6-2/TRBV6-3
D gene: TRBD1
CDR3 DNA: TGTGCCAGCAGTTCAACCCTGGGAATTAACAGGGGCCCCTACGAGCAGTACTTC
CDR3 protein: CASSSTLGINRGPYEQYF

clone size: -
J gene: TRBJ2-7
V gene: TRBV20-1
D gene: -
CDR3 DNA: TGCAGTGCTCGGAGGGGGGACACACTCTACGAGCAGTACTTC
CDR3 protein: CSARRGDTLYEQYF

clone size: -
J gene: TRBJ1-1
V gene: TRBV5-1
D gene: -
CDR3 DNA: TGCGCCAGCAGCCCCTTCATAGACAGAGTGAACACTGAAGCTTTCTTT
CDR3 protein: CASSPFIDRVNTEAFF

clone size: many
J gene: TRBJ2-2
V gene: TRBV29-1
D gene: -
CDR3 DNA: TGCAGCGTCCGAGAGACGTATAGTGACACCGGGGAGCTGTTTTTT
CDR3 protein: CSVRETYSDTGELFF

clone size: -
J gene: TRBJ1-4
V gene: TRBV5-5
D gene: -
CDR3 DNA: TGTGCCAGCAGCTTCACTAATGAAAAACTGTTTTTT
CDR3 protein: CASSFTNEKLFF

clone size: -
J gene: TRBJ1-6
V gene: TRBV21-1
D gene: -
CDR3 DNA: TGTGCCAGCAGCATACGGGCCGGCCCCCTCCACTTT
CDR3 protein: CASSIRAGPLHF

clone size: -
J gene: TRBJ2-3
V gene: TRBV20-1
D gene: -
CDR3 DNA: TGCAGTGCTAACGACAGAAGATCTAGCACAGATACGCAGTATTTT
CDR3 protein: CSANDRRSSTDTQYF

clone size: many
J gene: TRBJ1-5
V gene: TRBV9
D gene: -
CDR3 DNA: TGTGCCAGCAGCGGTGGATCGGATGGCAATCAGCCCCAGCATTTT
CDR3 protein: CASSGGSDGNQPQHF

clone size: few
J gene: TRBJ2-3
V gene: TRBV5-1
D gene: -
CDR3 DNA: TGCGCCAGCAGTGGAGAAGGGGTTAGCACAGATACGCAGTATTTT
CDR3 protein: CASSGEGVSTDTQYF

clone size: -
J gene: TRBJ2-3
V gene: TRBV10-3
D gene: TRBD2
CDR3 DNA: TGTGCCATCAGTGTCTCCCTCGCCAGCGGGGGCCTCACAGATACGCAGTATTTT
CDR3 protein: CAISVSLASGGLTDTQYF

clone size: few
J gene: TRBJ1-4
V gene: TRBV10-3
D gene: -
CDR3 DNA: TGTGCCGTCGGCGGTACTAATGAAAAACTGTTTTTT
CDR3 protein: CAVGGTNEKLFF

clone size: -
J gene: TRBJ1-1
V gene: TRBV12-3/TRBV12-4
D gene: -
CDR3 DNA: TGTGCCAGCAGACCTTCAAGCAACACTGAAGCTTTCTTT
CDR3 protein: CASRPSSNTEAFF

clone size: few
J gene: TRBJ2-5
V gene: TRBV2
D gene: -
CDR3 DNA: TGTGCCAGCAGTGATGGGCGAGCACCAGAGACCCAGTACTTC
CDR3 protein: CASSDGRAPETQYF

clone size: few
J gene: TRBJ1-2
V gene: TRBV4-3
D gene: TRBD1
CDR3 DNA: TGCGCCAGCAGCCAAGATTTCAACAGGGGGCAGGTCTATGGCTACACCTTC
CDR3 protein: CASSQDFNRGQVYGYTF

clone size: -
J gene: TRBJ2-2
V gene: TRBV29-1
D gene: -
CDR3 DNA: TGCAGCACCTTATACGCCGGGGAGCTGTTTTTT
CDR3 protein: CSTLYAGELFF

clone size: many
J gene: TRBJ2-7
V gene: TRBV25-1
D gene: -
CDR3 DNA: TGTGCCAGCAGTTTCCACGGTAGCCCAACCTACGAGCAGTACTTC
CDR3 protein: CASSFHGSPTYEQYF

clone size: few
J gene: TRBJ2-6
V gene: TRBV7-9
D gene: TRBD1
CDR3 DNA: TGTGCCAGCAGCCCGCCGGGACAGGGTTTTTCTGGGGCCAACGTCCTGACTTTC
CDR3 protein: CASSPPGQGFSGANVLTF

clone size: many
J gene: TRBJ2-3
V gene: TRBV6-6
D gene: -
CDR3 DNA: TGTGCCAGCACCGGCCCCCAGGATACGCAGTATTTT
CDR3 protein: CASTGPQDTQYF